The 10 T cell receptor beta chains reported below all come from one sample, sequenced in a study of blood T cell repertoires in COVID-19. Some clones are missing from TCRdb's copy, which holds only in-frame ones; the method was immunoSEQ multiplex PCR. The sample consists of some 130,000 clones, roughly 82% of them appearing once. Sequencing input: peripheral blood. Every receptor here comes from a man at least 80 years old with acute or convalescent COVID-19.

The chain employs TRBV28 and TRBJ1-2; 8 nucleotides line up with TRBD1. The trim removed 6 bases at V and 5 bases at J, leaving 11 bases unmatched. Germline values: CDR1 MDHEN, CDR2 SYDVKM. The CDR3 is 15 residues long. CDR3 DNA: TGTGCCAGCAGGCAAAGGACAGGGAATGAGTATGGCTACACCTTC. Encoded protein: CASRQRTGNEYGYTF.

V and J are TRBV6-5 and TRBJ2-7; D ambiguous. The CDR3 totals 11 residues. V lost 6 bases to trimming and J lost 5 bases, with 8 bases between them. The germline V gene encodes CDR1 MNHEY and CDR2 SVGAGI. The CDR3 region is CASRNTHEQYF. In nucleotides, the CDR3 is TGTGCCAGCAGAAACACCCACGAGCAGTACTTC.

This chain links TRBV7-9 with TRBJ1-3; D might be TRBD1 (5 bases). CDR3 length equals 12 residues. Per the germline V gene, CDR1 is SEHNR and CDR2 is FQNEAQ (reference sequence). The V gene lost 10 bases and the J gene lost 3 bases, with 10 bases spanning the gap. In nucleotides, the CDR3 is TGTGCCACTGGGGGGAATGGAAACACCATATATTTT. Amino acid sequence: CATGGNGNTIYF.

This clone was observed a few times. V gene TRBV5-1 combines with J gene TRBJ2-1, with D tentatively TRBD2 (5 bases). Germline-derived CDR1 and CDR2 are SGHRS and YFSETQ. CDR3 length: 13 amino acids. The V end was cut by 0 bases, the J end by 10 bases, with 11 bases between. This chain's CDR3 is CASSLVGSDEQFF. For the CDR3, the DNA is TGCGCCAGCAGCTTGGTTGGTAGCGACGAGCAGTTCTTC.

This chain's CDR3 is CSASPLAGGPYNEQFF. DNA for the CDR3: TGCAGTGCTAGTCCCCTAGCGGGGGGGCCCTACAATGAGCAGTTCTTC. The chain uses TRBV20-1 and TRBJ2-1; 12 nucleotides agree with TRBD2. The V and J ends lost 3 bases and 2 bases, in that order; junction bases with no gene match: 5. CDR1 and CDR2 from the germline V gene are DFQATT and SNEGSKA (reference sequence). The CDR3 spans 16 residues.

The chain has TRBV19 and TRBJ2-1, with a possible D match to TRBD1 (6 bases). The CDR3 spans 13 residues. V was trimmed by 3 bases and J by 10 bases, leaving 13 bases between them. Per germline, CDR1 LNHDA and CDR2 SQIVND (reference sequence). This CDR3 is CASSIPRTVEQFF. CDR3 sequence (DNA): TGTGCCAGTAGTATCCCCAGGACAGTGGAGCAGTTCTTC.

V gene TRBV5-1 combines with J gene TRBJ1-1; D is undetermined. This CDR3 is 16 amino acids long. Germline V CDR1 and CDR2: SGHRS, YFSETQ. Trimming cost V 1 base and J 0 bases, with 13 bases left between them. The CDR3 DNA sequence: TGCGCCAGCAGCTTGTTCAGTAATGGCATGAACACTGAAGCTTTCTTT. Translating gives CASSLFSNGMNTEAFF.

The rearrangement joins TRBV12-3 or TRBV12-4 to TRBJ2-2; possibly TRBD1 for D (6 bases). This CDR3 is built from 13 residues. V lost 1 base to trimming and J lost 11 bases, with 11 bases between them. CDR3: CASSLGQVGELFF. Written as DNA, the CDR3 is TGTGCCAGCAGTTTAGGACAGGTTGGCGAGCTGTTTTTT.

Written as DNA, the CDR3 is TGTGCCAGCAGCTTAATGGCGGGGGGTGGCTACACCTTC. This codes for CASSLMAGGGYTF. This chain connects TRBV7-3 to TRBJ1-2; possible D gene TRBD1, 5 bases. The germline V gene encodes CDR1 SGHTA and CDR2 FQGTGA. This CDR3 contains 13 residues. The V end lost 1 base, the J end lost 7 bases, and 10 bases lay between the germline ends.

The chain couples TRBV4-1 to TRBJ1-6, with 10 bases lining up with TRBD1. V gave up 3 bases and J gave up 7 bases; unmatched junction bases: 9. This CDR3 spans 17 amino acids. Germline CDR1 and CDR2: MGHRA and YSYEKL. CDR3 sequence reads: CASSQILRTGGNSPLHF. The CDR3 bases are TGCGCCAGCAGCCAGATCCTTCGGACAGGGGGGAATTCACCCCTCCACTTT.